The 2 T cell receptor beta chains listed next were all sequenced from one sample in a study of beta chain features in type 1 diabetes (dated by TCRdb to the late 2010s). The receptor library was made with the immunoSEQ multiplex PCR assay. The entire isolated RNA was reverse transcribed using the High Capacity cDNA Reverse Transcription Kit, and thus expressed TCRB transcripts were sequenced. TCRdb obtained this table from immuneACCESS and retained in-frame rearrangements with V and J assigned. These tables miss some clones; where compared with another copy, unresolved V genes account for less than half of the shortfall, and the remainder is unexplained. Within this sample are approximately 380,000 clones, with roughly 15% of them counted one time only. The biggest ten clones account for roughly 0.019% of the sample. Sequenced material: naive CD4+ T cells from blood. The cell subset or site label, as the study defines it: true naive CD4+ T cells. These receptors were obtained from a woman under 30 in good health.

The chain recombines TRBV7-9 with TRBJ2-5, with unresolved D. The CDR3 covers 15 residues. V lost 0 bases and J lost 2, with 10 bases in between. The germline V gene encodes CDR1 SEHNR and CDR2 FQNEAQ (reference sequence). The CDR3: CASSLAPVLQETQYF. The CDR3 nucleotides read TGTGCCAGCAGCTTAGCCCCCGTGTTACAAGAGACCCAGTACTTC.

This clone was detected only a few times. The chain carries TRBV11-2 and TRBJ2-5, with D possibly TRBD2 on 5 matching bases. Trimming took off 5 bases at V and 1 base at J, with 14 bases between the two ends. Germline loops: CDR1 SGHAT, CDR2 FQNNGV. This CDR3 comprises 15 residues. CDR3 nucleotides: TGTGCCAGCAGCCTTAGGAGGCAAATCCAAGAGACCCAGTACTTC. Translation gives CASSLRRQIQETQYF.